This T cell receptor (beta chain) derives from a study of shared clonotypes between healthy human individuals. General study results and limits: Sampling covered blood only; tissue repertoires likely differ. A handful of donors had roughly 5% of their naive CD4 clonotypes in common. Incompleteness in sorted-subset sequencing, despite large depth, was shown by rarefaction. Sequencing depth was a factor that was expected to affect clonotype sharing among donors.

Concerning this clone: The antigen is undetermined.

TCRdb keeps only in-frame clones here, not all; method: immunoSEQ multiplex PCR. This repertoire shows 2 million to 2.5 million clones, 80% to 95% found once; its top ten account for more than 0.35%. V lost 4 bases and J lost 4; bases outside the gene matches: 9. The CDR3 consists of 16 residues. Germline CDR1 and CDR2: SGHDN and FVKESK. The sequence was collected from a man aged 18 to 29 in good health. Some clones in this sample may be carry-over from other donors' samples. The sequenced material came from naive CD4+ T cells from PBMCs. Subset indicated: CD45RA+ positively selected. The V gene is TRBV14, the J gene TRBJ1-2; 10 nucleotides align to TRBD1. The CDR3 loop reads CASSPGTGAASYGYTF. CDR3 coding DNA: TGTGCCAGCAGCCCAGGGACAGGGGCCGCAAGCTATGGCTACACCTTC.